Listed here is a single TCR beta chain. Its cognate antigen is unknown. The source of the sample is a study of shared clonotypes between healthy human individuals. CD4+ cell separation produced CD45RA+ naive and CD45RA-negative memory subsets. Notes on the study in general: Naive CD4 clonotypes overlapped across a handful of donors at around 4.8%. With few donors, the genetic and exposure-history diversity represented was limited. Generally, estimated richness proved larger in naive subsets than it did in memory subsets.

Sequencing was performed with immunoSEQ multiplex PCR; in TCRdb, only in-frame clones are kept and a portion is missing. The sample carries some 900,000 clones, 76% recorded once. The source is a man aged 18 to 29 in good health. The specimen sequenced was memory CD4+ T cells sorted from blood. Subset here: CD45RA-negative fraction.

CDR3 amino acids: CASSFLTGGARIQYF. CDR3 in DNA: TGTGCCAGCAGCTTCCTGACAGGGGGCGCGAGGATTCAGTACTTC. The chain carries TRBV11-2 and TRBJ2-4; 10 positions agree with TRBD1. Germline V gene lookup returns CDR1 SGHAT and CDR2 FQNNGV. V lost 3 bases to trimming and J lost 10 bases; unmatched junction nucleotides: 9. The CDR3 loop spans 15 amino acids.